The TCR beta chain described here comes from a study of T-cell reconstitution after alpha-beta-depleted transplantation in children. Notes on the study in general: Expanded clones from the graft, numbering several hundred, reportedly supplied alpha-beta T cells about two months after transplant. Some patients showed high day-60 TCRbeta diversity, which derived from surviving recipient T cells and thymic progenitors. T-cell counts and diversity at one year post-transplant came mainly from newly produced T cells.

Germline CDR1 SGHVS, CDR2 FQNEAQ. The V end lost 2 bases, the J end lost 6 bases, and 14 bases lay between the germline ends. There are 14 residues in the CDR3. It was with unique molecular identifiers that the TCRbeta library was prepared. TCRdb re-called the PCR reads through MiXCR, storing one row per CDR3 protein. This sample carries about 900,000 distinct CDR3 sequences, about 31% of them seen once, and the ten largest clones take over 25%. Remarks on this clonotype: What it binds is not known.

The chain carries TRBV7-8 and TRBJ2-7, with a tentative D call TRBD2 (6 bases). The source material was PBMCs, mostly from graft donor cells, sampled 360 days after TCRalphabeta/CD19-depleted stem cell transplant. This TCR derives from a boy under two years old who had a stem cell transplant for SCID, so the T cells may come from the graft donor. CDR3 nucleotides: TGTGCCAGCAGCTTACGGGGGAAAGTCTCCGAGCAGTACTTC. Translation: CASSLRGKVSEQYF.